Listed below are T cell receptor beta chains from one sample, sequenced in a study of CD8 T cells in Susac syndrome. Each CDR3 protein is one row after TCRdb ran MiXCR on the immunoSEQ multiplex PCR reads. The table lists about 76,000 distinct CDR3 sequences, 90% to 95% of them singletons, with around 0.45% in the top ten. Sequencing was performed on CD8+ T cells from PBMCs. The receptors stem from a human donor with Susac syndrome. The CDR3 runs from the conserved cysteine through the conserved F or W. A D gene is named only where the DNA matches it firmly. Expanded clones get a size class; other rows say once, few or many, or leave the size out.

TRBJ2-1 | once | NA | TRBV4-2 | CASSQGRHPGFYNEQFF | TGTGCCAGCAGCCAAGGAAGGCACCCGGGTTTCTACAATGAGCAGTTCTTC
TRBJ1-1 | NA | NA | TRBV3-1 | CASSPLGGAEAFF | TGTGCCAGCAGCCCTTTAGGCGGGGCTGAAGCTTTCTTT
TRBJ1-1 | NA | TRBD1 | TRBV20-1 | CSARGDSMNTEAFF | TGCAGTGCTAGAGGGGACAGCATGAACACTGAAGCTTTCTTT
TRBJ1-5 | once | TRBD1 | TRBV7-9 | CASSLVRGCTGDNQPQHF | TGTGCCAGCAGCTTAGTAAGGGGGTGTACAGGGGACAATCAGCCCCAGCATTTT
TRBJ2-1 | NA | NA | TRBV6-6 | CASSWPSSYNEQFF | TGTGCCAGCAGTTGGCCCAGCTCCTACAATGAGCAGTTCTTC
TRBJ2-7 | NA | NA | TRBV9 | CASSVRSGGAYEQYF | TGTGCCAGCAGCGTCAGATCAGGGGGGGCCTACGAGCAGTACTTC
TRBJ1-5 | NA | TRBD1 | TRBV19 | CASSAGTDSNQPQHF | TGTGCCAGTAGCGCTGGGACAGATAGCAATCAGCCCCAGCATTTT
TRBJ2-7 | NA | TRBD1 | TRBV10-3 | CAISGDREEQYF | TGTGCCATCAGTGGGGACAGGGAGGAGCAGTACTTC
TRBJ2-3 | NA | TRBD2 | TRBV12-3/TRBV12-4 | CASSDPGGRRTDTQYF | TGTGCCAGCAGCGACCCGGGGGGTCGGCGAACAGATACGCAGTATTTT
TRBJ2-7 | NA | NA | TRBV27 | CASSLGDSSYEQYF | TGTGCCAGCAGTTTAGGAGACAGCTCCTACGAGCAGTACTTC
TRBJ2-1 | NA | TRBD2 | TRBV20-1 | CSATPSAGGYNEQFF | TGCAGTGCTACCCCCTCCGCGGGAGGGTACAATGAGCAGTTCTTC
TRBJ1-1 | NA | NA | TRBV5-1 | CASSLESTNTEAFF | TGCGCCAGCAGCTTAGAATCAACGAACACTGAAGCTTTCTTT
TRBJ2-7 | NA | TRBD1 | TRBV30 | CASQPGTGPYEQYF | TGTGCCAGTCAACCCGGGACAGGGCCCTACGAGCAGTACTTC
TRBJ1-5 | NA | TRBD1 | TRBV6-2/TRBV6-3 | CASSRDRASNQPQHF | TGTGCCAGCAGCCGCGACAGGGCCAGCAATCAGCCCCAGCATTTT
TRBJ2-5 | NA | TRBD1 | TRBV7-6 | CASSWGQGGQETQYF | TGTGCCAGCAGCTGGGGACAGGGCGGGCAAGAGACCCAGTACTTC
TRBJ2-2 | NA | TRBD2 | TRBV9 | CASSVDASGANTGELFF | TGTGCCAGCAGCGTCGACGCTAGCGGAGCGAACACCGGGGAGCTGTTTTTT
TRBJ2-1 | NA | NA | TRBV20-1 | CSAREDGGYNEQFF | TGCAGTGCTAGAGAAGACGGCGGGTACAATGAGCAGTTCTTC
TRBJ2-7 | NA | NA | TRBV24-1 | CATSARGNEQYF | TGTGCCACCAGTGCACGGGGGAACGAGCAGTACTTC
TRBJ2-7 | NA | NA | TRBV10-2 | CASSESKSGPDEQYF | TGCGCCAGCAGTGAGTCGAAAAGTGGTCCGGACGAGCAGTACTTC
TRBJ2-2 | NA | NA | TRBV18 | CASSPSPGDNTGELFF | TGTGCCAGCTCACCGTCACCAGGGGATAACACCGGGGAGCTGTTTTTT
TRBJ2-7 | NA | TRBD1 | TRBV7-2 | CASSLEALGQGNPYEQYF | TGTGCCAGCAGCTTAGAAGCCCTAGGACAGGGGAATCCCTACGAGCAGTACTTC
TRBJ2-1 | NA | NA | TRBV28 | CASSPYNEQFF | TGTGCCAGCAGCCCTTACAATGAGCAGTTCTTC
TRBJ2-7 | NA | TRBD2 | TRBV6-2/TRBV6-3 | CASRPSGRGDEQYF | TGTGCCAGCAGACCGAGCGGGAGAGGCGACGAGCAGTACTTC
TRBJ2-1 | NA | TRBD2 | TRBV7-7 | CASSSGLAPYNEQFF | TGTGCTAGCAGCTCAGGACTAGCGCCCTACAATGAGCAGTTCTTC
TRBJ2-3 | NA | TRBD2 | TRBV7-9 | CASSSPGLEPTDTQYF | TGTGCCAGCAGCTCGCCGGGACTAGAGCCGACAGATACGCAGTATTTT
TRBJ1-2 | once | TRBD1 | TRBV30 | CAWSRDRGMPRYTF | TGTGCCTGGAGTCGGGACAGGGGCATGCCTCGCTACACCTTC
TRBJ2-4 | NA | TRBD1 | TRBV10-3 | CAISEGQVKNIQYF | TGTGCCATCAGTGAGGGACAGGTTAAAAACATTCAGTACTTC
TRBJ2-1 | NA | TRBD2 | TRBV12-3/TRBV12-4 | CASSREAGGTLYNEQFF | TGTGCCAGCAGTCGCGAAGCGGGAGGTACCCTTTACAATGAGCAGTTCTTC
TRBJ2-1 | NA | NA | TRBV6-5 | CASSYEVLGSSYNEQFF | TGTGCCAGCAGTTACGAAGTTCTGGGGAGCTCCTACAATGAGCAGTTCTTC
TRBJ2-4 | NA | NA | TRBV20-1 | CSAKRRSDAKNIQYF | TGCAGTGCCAAACGAAGGAGTGATGCCAAAAACATTCAGTACTTC
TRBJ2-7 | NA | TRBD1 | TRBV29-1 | CSASTGGGYEQYF | TGCAGCGCATCGACAGGGGGCGGGTACGAGCAGTACTTC
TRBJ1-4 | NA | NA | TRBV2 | CASRRDVELFF | TGTGCCAGCCGTCGGGACGTAGAACTGTTTTTT
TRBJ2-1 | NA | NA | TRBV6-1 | CASRRIQGQGEQFF | TGTGCCAGCCGGAGAATCCAGGGGCAAGGTGAGCAGTTCTTC
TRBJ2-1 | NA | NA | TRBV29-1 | CSVDVNAQFF | TGCAGCGTTGATGTCAATGCGCAGTTCTTC
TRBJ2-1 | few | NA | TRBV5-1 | CASSDRAGSSYNEQFF | TGCGCCAGCAGCGACAGGGCGGGAAGCTCCTACAATGAGCAGTTCTTC
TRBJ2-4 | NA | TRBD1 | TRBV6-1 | CASSSRDRIIAKNIQYF | TGTGCCAGCAGCTCCAGGGACAGGATAATAGCCAAAAACATTCAGTACTTC
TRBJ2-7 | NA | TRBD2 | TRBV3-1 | CASSEGAGLYEQYF | TGTGCCAGCAGCGAGGGAGCGGGGCTCTACGAGCAGTACTTC
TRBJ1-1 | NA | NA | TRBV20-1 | CSASSLGTEAFF | TGCAGTGCTAGCTCCCTCGGCACTGAAGCTTTCTTT
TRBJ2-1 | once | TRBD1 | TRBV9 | CASSVAQSGGLNEQFF | TGTGCCAGCAGCGTAGCTCAGTCAGGGGGCCTCAATGAGCAGTTCTTC
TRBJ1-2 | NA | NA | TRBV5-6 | CASRKGRIRDTANYGYTF | TGTGCCAGCAGAAAGGGTCGTATCCGGGACACCGCTAACTATGGCTACACCTTC
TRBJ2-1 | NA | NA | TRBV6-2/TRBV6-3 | CASSYRASAGYNEQFF | TGTGCCAGCAGTTATAGGGCTAGCGCAGGTTACAATGAGCAGTTCTTC
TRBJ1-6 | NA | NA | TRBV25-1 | CASSVMDTSYNSPLHF | TGTGCCAGCAGTGTAATGGACACCTCCTATAATTCACCCCTCCACTTT
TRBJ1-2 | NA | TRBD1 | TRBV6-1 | CASSTLGRGLFLYGYTF | TGTGCCAGCAGTACCTTGGGAAGGGGGCTTTTCCTCTATGGCTACACCTTC
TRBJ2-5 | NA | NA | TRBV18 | CASSPDERGHLYQETQYF | TGTGCCAGCTCACCAGATGAGCGGGGACACCTGTACCAAGAGACCCAGTACTTC
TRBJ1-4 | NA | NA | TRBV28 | CASSFRRGGEKLLF | TGTGCCAGCAGTTTTCGGCGGGGGGGTGAAAAACTGCTTTTT
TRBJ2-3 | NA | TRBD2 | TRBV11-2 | CASSPSLAGASIRQYF | TGTGCCAGCAGCCCTTCGCTAGCGGGAGCCTCAATACGACAGTATTTT
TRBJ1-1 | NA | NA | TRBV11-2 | CASSPPGGNTEAFF | TGTGCCAGCAGCCCCCCGGGGGGGAACACTGAAGCTTTCTTT